This entry lists 29 T cell receptor beta chains sequenced from one sample in a study of T-cell memory formation after mild COVID-19. TCRdb reprocessed the 5' RACE reads with MiXCR, giving one entry per CDR3 protein. The sample includes 250,000 to 300,000 distinct CDR3 sequences, under 8.5% of them seen just once. The sequencing sample was made of PBMCs or a T cell subset sorted from them (not recorded which). The receptors originated from a young man who had mild COVID-19 (a few samples of this study predate the infection). Cell type and time point are not known.

This clonotype showed up many times. The gene calls are TRBV15 and TRBJ2-1; D is undetermined. V dropped 0 bases and J dropped 7 bases, with 4 bases sitting between them. The germline V gene has CDR1 LNHNV and CDR2 YYDKDF (reference sequence). The CDR3 runs 12 residues. The CDR3 region is CATSRDRNEQFF. The CDR3 DNA reads as TGTGCCACCAGCAGAGATAGAAATGAGCAGTTCTTC.

This clonotype was observed a few times. The rearrangement links TRBV4-3 to TRBJ1-3; weak D call: TRBD1 (5 bases). Germline V gives CDR1 LGHNA, CDR2 YSLEER. This CDR3 spans 17 amino acids. The ends were cut back, 0 bases at V and 2 bases at J, with 14 bases in the middle. CDR3 amino acids: CASSQDNAGFTGNTIYF. CDR3 sequence (DNA): TGCGCCAGCAGCCAAGATAATGCAGGGTTTACTGGAAACACCATATATTTT.

The chain recombines TRBV4-3 with TRBJ1-2, with TRBD1 identical over 7 bases. Trimming cost V 3 bases and J 4 bases; bases outside gene matches: 5. The CDR3 is 14 residues long. Germline assignment: CDR1 LGHNA and CDR2 YSLEER. The CDR3 region has the DNA TGCGCCAGCAGCCACCGGGACAGCGTCTATGGCTACACCTTC. It specifies CASSHRDSVYGYTF.

A few counts support this clonotype. The gene calls are TRBV4-3 and TRBJ2-1; 7 bases align to TRBD1. The CDR3 totals 16 residues. Germline CDR1 and CDR2: LGHNA and YSLEER. Trimming removed 1 base from V and 8 bases from J; junction bases left unmatched: 11. The CDR3 sequence: CASSQAEGGLLDEQFF. The CDR3, as DNA: TGCGCCAGCAGCCAAGCGGAAGGGGGCCTGTTGGATGAGCAGTTCTTC.

The chain has TRBV5-1 and TRBJ2-1; 9 nucleotides align to TRBD2. V lost 0 bases to trimming and J lost 0 bases; unmatched junction nucleotides: 4. Germline V gene data show CDR1 as SGHRS and CDR2 as YFSETQ. CDR3 length equals 17 residues. CDR3 nucleotides: TGCGCCAGCAGCTTGGCGTCTAGCGGGGACTCCTACAATGAGCAGTTCTTC. It specifies CASSLASSGDSYNEQFF. Complete variable domain (other parts from reference TRBV5-1 and TRBJ2-1): KAGVTQTPRYLIKTRGQQVTLSCSPISGHRSVSWYQQTPGQGLQFLFEYFSETQRNKGNFPGRFSGRQFSNSRSEMNVSTLELGDSALYLCASSLASSGDSYNEQFFGPGTRLTVL.

The sample holds many counts of this clonotype. The chain carries TRBV7-9 and TRBJ1-4; possible D gene TRBD1, 5 bases. The CDR3 spans 15 residues. In germline, CDR1 is SEHNR, CDR2 FQNEAQ (reference sequence). Trimming took 5 bases from V and 10 from J, leaving 20 bases between them. The CDR3 is CASSPDMAGLGKLFF. The CDR3 bases are TGTGCCAGCAGCCCAGATATGGCGGGGCTCGGAAAACTGTTTTTT.

In its sample, this clonotype was seen many times. The CDR3 is CASSYGSTTDYNSPLHF. Written as DNA, the CDR3 is TGTGCCAGCAGTTATGGGTCCACCACCGACTATAATTCACCCCTCCACTTT. The chain carries TRBV6-5 and TRBJ1-6; D is ambiguous. Germline V gene sequence: CDR1 MNHEY, CDR2 SVGAGI. The CDR3 is made up of 17 amino acids. Trimming cost V 3 bases and J 3 bases, with 15 bases left between them.

Only a few counts were recorded for this clonotype. The chain employs TRBV7-9 and TRBJ2-3, with 13 bases aligning to TRBD2. The trim removed 4 bases at V and 3 bases at J, leaving 4 bases unmatched. CDR3 length: 16 amino acids. Germline CDR1 is SEHNR and CDR2 is FQNEAQ (reference sequence). The CDR3 reads CASSSWTSGGTDTQYF. The CDR3 coding sequence is TGTGCCAGCAGCTCCTGGACTAGCGGGGGAACAGATACGCAGTATTTT. Supplemented by reference TRBV7-9 and TRBJ2-3, the full variable domain reads DTGVSQNPRHKITKRGQNVTFRCDPISEHNRLYWYRQTLGQGPEFLTYFQNEAQLEKSRLLSDRFSAERPKGSFSTLEIQRTEQGDSAMYLCASSSWTSGGTDTQYFGPGTRLTVL.

This clonotype showed up just a few times. The gene calls are TRBV5-1 and TRBJ1-4; D possibly corresponds to TRBD1 (6 bases). Per the germline V gene, CDR1 is SGHRS and CDR2 is YFSETQ. The germline V and J ends were trimmed by 4 bases and 3 bases, with 13 bases remaining between them. The CDR3 extends over 15 amino acids. CDR3 DNA sequence: TGCGCCAGCAGCGGGACGGGGGCACCTAATGAAAAACTGTTTTTT. It codes for CASSGTGAPNEKLFF.

This clonotype turned up a few times. The V call is TRBV4-2, the J call TRBJ2-1; D unresolved. Germline values: CDR1 LGHNA, CDR2 YNFKEQ. The CDR3 length is 13 residues. V lost 1 base to trimming and J lost 9 bases, with 10 bases between them. As DNA, the CDR3 is TGTGCCAGCAGCCAAGTCCCCCTGGGTGAGCAGTTCTTC. Translation: CASSQVPLGEQFF.

This clonotype has only a few counts. The chain has TRBV7-9 and TRBJ1-1, with D hard to call. Germline-derived CDR1 and CDR2 are SEHNR and FQNEAQ (reference sequence). V was cut by 3 bases and J by 3 bases, with 11 bases left in between. The CDR3 is 14 residues long. CDR3 nucleotides: TGTGCCAGCAGCTTCCCGCCCGCATACACTGAAGCTTTCTTT. Its translation: CASSFPPAYTEAFF.

This clonotype appeared a few times. The chain joins TRBV9 to TRBJ2-2; 8 bases line up with TRBD1. CDR3 length equals 16 residues. V lost 4 bases to trimming and J lost 0 bases; unmatched junction nucleotides: 5. CDR1 is SGDLS and CDR2 is YYNGEE in the germline V gene. CDR3 DNA: TGTGCCAGCAGCTCCCGGGACAGGCCGAACACCGGGGAGCTGTTTTTT. Amino acid sequence: CASSSRDRPNTGELFF.

There are many counts of this clonotype. The chain has TRBV4-3 and TRBJ1-1, with a possible D match to TRBD1 (6 bases). CDR3 length: 14 amino acids. V was clipped by 5 bases and J by 4 bases, with 14 bases between them. CDR1 is LGHNA and CDR2 is YSLEER in the germline V gene. CDR3 sequence (DNA): TGCGCCAGCAGCTCTCTGGGGGGCACCACTGAAGCTTTCTTT. Its translation: CASSSLGGTTEAFF.

This clonotype was seen a handful of times. The chain is built from TRBV5-1 and TRBJ2-3; D not certain. CDR3 size: 15 residues. Germline values: CDR1 SGHRS, CDR2 YFSETQ. The germline V and J ends were trimmed by 1 base and 4 bases, with 13 bases remaining between them. The CDR3 coding sequence is TGCGCCAGCAGCTTGTTCCGGCACGAGTCAGATACGCAGTATTTT. Translated, it gives CASSLFRHESDTQYF.

At least ten counts were recorded for this clonotype. The rearrangement joins TRBV4-1 to TRBJ2-5, with D perhaps matching TRBD1 (5 bases). The CDR3 is 14 residues long. Germline V gene data show CDR1 as MGHRA and CDR2 as YSYEKL. Between the trimmed V and J ends, which lost 5 bases and 1 base, there was a span of 11 bases. The CDR3 DNA reads as TGCGCCAGCAGCGCGACAGTGATCCAAGAGACCCAGTACTTC. It encodes CASSATVIQETQYF.

This clonotype was detected many times. The chain employs TRBV12-3 or TRBV12-4 and TRBJ2-7, with a possible D match to TRBD2 (6 bases). The CDR3 contains 14 residues. The V and J ends lost 6 bases and 0 bases respectively, with 12 bases between them. In nucleotides, the CDR3 is TGTGCCAGCAGGCGGGACGTAAGCTCCTACGAGCAGTACTTC. The encoded protein is CASRRDVSSYEQYF.

This chain links TRBV5-1 with TRBJ2-1, with TRBD2 matching 9 bases. The CDR3 runs to 16 residues. J was trimmed by 0 bases and V by 6 bases; bases with no gene match: 7. Germline-derived CDR1 and CDR2 are SGHRS and YFSETQ. Written as DNA, the CDR3 is TGCGCCAGCACTGGGGCTAGCGGGGTCTCCTACAATGAGCAGTTCTTC. It is translated as CASTGASGVSYNEQFF.

This chain joins TRBV12-3 or TRBV12-4 and TRBJ1-4; D remains unclear. Trimming took off 7 bases at V and 3 bases at J, with 12 bases between the two ends. The CDR3 is 14 amino acids. The chain's CDR3 is CASTDVGSNEKLFF. CDR3 nucleotides: TGTGCCAGCACCGACGTGGGGTCTAATGAAAAACTGTTTTTT.

This clonotype was observed many times. The genes are TRBV5-1 and TRBJ2-1; D gene ambiguous. Germline values: CDR1 SGHRS, CDR2 YFSETQ. This CDR3 is built from 13 residues. V gave up 0 bases and J gave up 4 bases, with 5 bases separating them. The CDR3 region is CASSLVRYNEQFF. The CDR3 DNA sequence: TGCGCCAGCAGCTTGGTCCGATACAATGAGCAGTTCTTC. Combining the CDR3 with reference TRBV5-1 and TRBJ2-1 gives the whole variable domain KAGVTQTPRYLIKTRGQQVTLSCSPISGHRSVSWYQQTPGQGLQFLFEYFSETQRNKGNFPGRFSGRQFSNSRSEMNVSTLELGDSALYLCASSLVRYNEQFFGPGTRLTVL.

V is TRBV19 and J is TRBJ2-1; unclear D gene. V was clipped by 3 bases and J by 10 bases, with 13 bases between them. The CDR3 totals 13 residues. Germline assignment: CDR1 LNHDA and CDR2 SQIVND (reference sequence). Here the CDR3 reads CASSIAWLGEQFF. DNA for the CDR3: TGTGCCAGTAGTATTGCCTGGCTAGGCGAGCAGTTCTTC.

This clonotype appeared many times. The genes are TRBV24-1 and TRBJ2-3, with D uncertain. This CDR3 comprises 12 residues. CDR1 is KGHDR and CDR2 is SFDVKD in the germline V gene. The V end was cut by 10 bases, the J end by 2 bases, with 9 bases between. The CDR3 loop is CATGMTTDTQYF. The CDR3 DNA follows: TGTGCCACGGGGATGACCACAGATACGCAGTATTTT.

This chain connects TRBV19 to TRBJ2-1; no firm D call. Germline CDR1 reads LNHDA; CDR2 reads SQIVND (reference sequence). The V and J ends lost 5 bases and 0 bases respectively, with 11 bases between them. CDR3 length: 15 amino acids. The CDR3 is CASSATSSSYNEQFF. As DNA, the CDR3 is TGTGCCAGTAGTGCGACCTCAAGCTCCTACAATGAGCAGTTCTTC. The full variable domain, with the rest looked up from reference TRBV19 and TRBJ2-1, is DGGITQSPKYLFRKEGQNVTLSCEQNLNHDAMYWYRQDPGQGLRLIYYSQIVNDFQKGDIAEGYSVSREKKESFPLTVTSAQKNPTAFYLCASSATSSSYNEQFFGPGTRLTVL.

This clonotype came up a few times. V gene TRBV6-1 combines with J gene TRBJ1-5; D is perhaps TRBD1 (6 bases). Germline V gene sequence: CDR1 MNHNS, CDR2 SASEGT. With 4 bases removed from V and 3 bases from J, the gap between germline ends came to 16 bases. The CDR3 spans 16 residues. The CDR3 sequence: CASSGTGSHINQPQHF. In DNA, the CDR3 is TGTGCCAGCAGTGGAACAGGGTCACATATCAATCAGCCCCAGCATTTT.

This clonotype came up a few times. The V call is TRBV6-5, the J call TRBJ1-6; D gene uncertain. Germline CDR1 is MNHEY and CDR2 is SVGAGI. The CDR3 length is 20 residues. Trimming shortened V by 2 bases and J by 0 bases, and 20 bases separated the two germline ends. As DNA, the CDR3 is TGTGCCAGCAGTTACATCGTGCCCGGACGGATTAGCTCCTATAATTCACCCCTCCACTTT. Its protein product is CASSYIVPGRISSYNSPLHF.

The V gene is TRBV24-1, the J gene TRBJ2-1, with 8 bases lining up with TRBD2. In germline, CDR1 is KGHDR, CDR2 SFDVKD. The ends lost 7 bases at V and 8 bases at J; junction bases unmatched: 9. The CDR3 length is 14 residues. CDR3 sequence: CATREGPGRDEQFF. DNA of the CDR3: TGTGCCACCAGAGAGGGTCCCGGGAGGGATGAGCAGTTCTTC.

V and J are TRBV7-9 and TRBJ1-5; no definite D call. CDR3 size: 18 residues. CDR1 and CDR2 from the germline V gene are SEHNR and FQNEAQ (reference sequence). Trimming stripped 1 base from V and 0 bases from J, with 16 bases between. The CDR3 bases are TGTGCCAGCAGCTTAGTTCACAGCCAACAGTATAGCAATCAGCCCCAGCATTTT. Residues: CASSLVHSQQYSNQPQHF.

This clonotype has more than one count but fewer than ten. This chain joins TRBV6-5 and TRBJ2-3; a possible D gene is TRBD1 (5 bases). The CDR3 consists of 13 residues. The ends were cut back, 6 bases at V and 7 bases at J, with 14 bases in the middle. Germline lookup yields CDR1 MNHEY and CDR2 SVGAGI. CDR3 sequence reads: CASSKGARYTQYF. The CDR3 region has the DNA TGTGCCAGCAGCAAAGGGGCGCGATATACGCAGTATTTT.

The DNA for the CDR3 is TGTGCCAGCAGCGGTTTTTCGCGGGGGGGCCCAGATACGCAGTATTTT. Translation gives CASSGFSRGGPDTQYF. The V and J genes are TRBV6-2 or TRBV6-3 and TRBJ2-3; 9 bases agree with TRBD2. V dropped 6 bases and J dropped 4; count of bases not matched to a gene: 11. The CDR3 is made up of 16 amino acids. Germline values: CDR1 MNHEY, CDR2 SVGEGT.

This clonotype was seen a few times. This chain uses TRBV5-6 with TRBJ2-7; D is possibly TRBD1 (6 bases). Germline CDR1 is SGHDT and CDR2 is YYEEEE. The CDR3 totals 16 residues. With 1 base removed from V and 3 bases from J, the gap between germline ends came to 17 bases. CDR3 loop: CASSLHPSRGRYEQYV. CDR3 nucleotides: TGTGCCAGCAGCTTGCACCCCTCCAGGGGACGCTACGAGCAGTACGTC.